This T cell receptor beta chain comes out of a study of blood T cell repertoires in COVID-19. For the study at large: PBMCs, B-cell-depleted T cells, or T cells were the source of the cDNA or gDNA that made up the material.

The V end was cut by 5 bases, the J end by 1 base, with 17 bases between. In germline, CDR1 is SEHNR, CDR2 FQNEAQ (reference sequence). The length of the CDR3 is 16 residues. This clone was recorded once. Data came from immunoSEQ multiplex PCR; TCRdb stores just in-frame clones and leaves some out. The table shows some 180,000 clones, with 65% to 80% occurring only once. The material sequenced was peripheral blood. The receptor was isolated from a man between 50 and 59 years old who had recovered from COVID-19. The V gene is TRBV7-9, the J gene TRBJ2-5; D gene uncertain. The CDR3 protein is CASSIGQLSSQETQYF. CDR3 in DNA: TGTGCCAGCAGCATAGGCCAACTCTCTAGCCAAGAGACCCAGTACTTC.